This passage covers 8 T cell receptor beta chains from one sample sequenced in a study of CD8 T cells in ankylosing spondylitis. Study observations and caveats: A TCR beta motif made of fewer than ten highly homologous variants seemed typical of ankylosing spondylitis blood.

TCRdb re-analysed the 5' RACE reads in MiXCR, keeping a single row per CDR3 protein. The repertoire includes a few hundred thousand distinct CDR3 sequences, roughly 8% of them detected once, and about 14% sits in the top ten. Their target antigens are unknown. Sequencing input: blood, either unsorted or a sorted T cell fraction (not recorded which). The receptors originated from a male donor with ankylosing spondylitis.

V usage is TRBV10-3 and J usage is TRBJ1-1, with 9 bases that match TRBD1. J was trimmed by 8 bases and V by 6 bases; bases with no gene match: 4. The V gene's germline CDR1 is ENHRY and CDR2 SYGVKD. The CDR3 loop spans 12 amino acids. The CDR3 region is CAISTGQGEAFF. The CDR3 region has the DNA TGTGCCATCAGCACGGGACAGGGAGAAGCTTTCTTT.

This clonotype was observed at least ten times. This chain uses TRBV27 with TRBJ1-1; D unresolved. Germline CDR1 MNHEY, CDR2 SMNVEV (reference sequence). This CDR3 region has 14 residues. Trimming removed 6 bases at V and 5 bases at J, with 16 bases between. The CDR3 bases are TGTGCCAGCAGCCCCACCGCGCAGACGACTGAAGCTTTCTTT. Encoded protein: CASSPTAQTTEAFF.

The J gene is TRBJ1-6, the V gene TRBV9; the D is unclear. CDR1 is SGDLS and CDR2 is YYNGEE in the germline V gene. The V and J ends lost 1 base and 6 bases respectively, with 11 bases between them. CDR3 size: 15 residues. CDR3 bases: TGTGCCAGCAGCGTACAGGACCACAGTAATTCACCCCTCCACTTT. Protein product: CASSVQDHSNSPLHF.

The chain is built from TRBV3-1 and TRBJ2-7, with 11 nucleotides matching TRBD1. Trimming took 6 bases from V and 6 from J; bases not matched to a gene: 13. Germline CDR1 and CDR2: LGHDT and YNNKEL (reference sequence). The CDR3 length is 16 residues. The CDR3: CASRRAGGQGAGEQYF. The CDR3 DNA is TGTGCCAGCAGGCGAGCCGGCGGACAGGGGGCGGGCGAGCAGTACTTC.

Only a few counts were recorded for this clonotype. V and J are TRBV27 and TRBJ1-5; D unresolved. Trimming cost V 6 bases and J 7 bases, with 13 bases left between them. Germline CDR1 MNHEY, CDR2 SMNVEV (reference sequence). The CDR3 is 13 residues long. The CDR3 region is CASSPLMGQPQHF. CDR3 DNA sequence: TGTGCCAGCAGCCCACTCATGGGGCAGCCCCAGCATTTT.

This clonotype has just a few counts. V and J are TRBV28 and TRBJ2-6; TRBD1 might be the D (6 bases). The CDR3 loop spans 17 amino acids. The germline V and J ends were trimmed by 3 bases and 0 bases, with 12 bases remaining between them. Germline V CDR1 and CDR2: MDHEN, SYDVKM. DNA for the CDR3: TGTGCCAGCAGTTTTCAGGGGCCGCTCTCTGGGGCCAACGTCCTGACTTTC. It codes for CASSFQGPLSGANVLTF.

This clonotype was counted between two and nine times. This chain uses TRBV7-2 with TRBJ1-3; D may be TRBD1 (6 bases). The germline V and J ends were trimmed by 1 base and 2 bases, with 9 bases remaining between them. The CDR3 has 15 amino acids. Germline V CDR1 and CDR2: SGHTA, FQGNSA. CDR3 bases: TGTGCCAGCAGCTTAGTCGGGGGCGCTGGAAACACCATATATTTT. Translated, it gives CASSLVGGAGNTIYF.

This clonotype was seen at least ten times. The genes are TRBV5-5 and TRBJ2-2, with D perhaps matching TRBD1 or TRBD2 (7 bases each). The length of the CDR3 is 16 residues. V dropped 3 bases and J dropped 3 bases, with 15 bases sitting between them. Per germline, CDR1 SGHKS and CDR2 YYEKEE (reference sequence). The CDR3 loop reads CASSSRGGGDTGELFF. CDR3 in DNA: TGTGCCAGCAGCTCCAGGGGAGGGGGCGACACCGGGGAGCTGTTTTTT.